This T cell receptor (beta chain) was sequenced in a study of T cells in Graves' hyperthyroidism and ophthalmopathy. Study as a whole: Blood from the periphery was taken at initial diagnosis, before any treatment.

Trimming shortened V by 3 bases and J by 6 bases, and 11 bases separated the two germline ends. Germline CDR1 reads SGHDN; CDR2 reads FVKESK. The CDR3 length is 14 residues. Researchers amplified the TCR beta CDR3 regions from RNA transcripts. The HTBI primer set was used in a first-round RT-PCR of the TCR CDR3. TCRdb reanalysed the multiplex PCR reads using MiXCR and keeps one entry per CDR3 protein. The sample consists of 540,000 or so distinct CDR3 sequences, 15% to 17% of them appearing once. The receptor's source is a woman aged 25 to 45 with Graves' hyperthyroidism. The chain carries TRBV14 and TRBJ2-2, with D possibly called TRBD1 or TRBD2 (5 bases each). Specimen: blood. CDR3 loop: CASSQDLGAGELFF. DNA for the CDR3: TGTGCCAGCAGCCAGGACCTGGGGGCCGGGGAGCTGTTTTTT.